This T cell receptor (beta chain) was captured in a study of T cell clones after liver transplantation. Study at large: Tolerant meant at least one year fully off immunosuppression without liver enzymes above twice normal.

TCRdb's table, derived via immunoSEQ multiplex PCR, lists solely in-frame clones and lacks some. This table holds some 80,000 clones, roughly 82% found once. Germline V gives CDR1 SGHTA, CDR2 FQGNSA. Trimming removed 3 bases from V and 1 base from J, with 9 bases in between. The CDR3 has 14 amino acids. The specimen comprised CD4+ T cells from blood, sampled 45 to 46 months after liver transplant. The chain recombines TRBV7-2 with TRBJ1-1, with no clear D. The TCR originated in a human patient who received a liver transplant. Some T cells could come from the graft donor. The CDR3 DNA is TGTGCCAGCAGCTTTCGCATGGAGAACACTGAAGCTTTCTTT. Amino acids: CASSFRMENTEAFF. Full variable domain (outside the CDR3, taken from reference TRBV7-2 and TRBJ1-1): GAGVSQSPSNKVTEKGKDVELRCDPISGHTALYWYRQSLGQGLEFLIYFQGNSAPDKSGLPSDRFSAERTGGSVSTLTIQRTQQEDSAVYLCASSFRMENTEAFFGQGTRLTVV.